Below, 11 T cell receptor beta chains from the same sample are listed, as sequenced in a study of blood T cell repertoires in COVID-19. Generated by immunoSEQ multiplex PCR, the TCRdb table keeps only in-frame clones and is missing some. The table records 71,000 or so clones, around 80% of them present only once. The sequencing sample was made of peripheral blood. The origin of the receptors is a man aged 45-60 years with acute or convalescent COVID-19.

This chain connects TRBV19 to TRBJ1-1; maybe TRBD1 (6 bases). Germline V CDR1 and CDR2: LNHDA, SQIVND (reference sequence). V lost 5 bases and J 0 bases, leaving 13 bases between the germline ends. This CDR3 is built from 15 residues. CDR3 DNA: TGTGCCAGTAGTTGGCAGGGGACGATGAACACTGAAGCTTTCTTT. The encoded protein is CASSWQGTMNTEAFF.

The CDR3 spells CASSLGLTDLGEQYF. The CDR3 DNA reads TGTGCCAGCAGCTTAGGACTGACAGACTTGGGGGAGCAGTACTTC. The chain links TRBV7-9 to TRBJ2-7; D is possibly TRBD1 (5 bases). Germline CDR1 is SEHNR and CDR2 is FQNEAQ (reference sequence). The CDR3 is made up of 15 amino acids. V gave up 1 base and J gave up 7 bases, with 17 bases separating them.

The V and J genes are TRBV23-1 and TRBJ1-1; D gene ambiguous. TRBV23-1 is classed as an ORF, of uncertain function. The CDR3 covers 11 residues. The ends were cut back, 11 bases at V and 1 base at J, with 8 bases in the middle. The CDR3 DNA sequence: TGCGCCGGAGAGGGGAACACTGAAGCTTTCTTT. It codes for CAGEGNTEAFF.

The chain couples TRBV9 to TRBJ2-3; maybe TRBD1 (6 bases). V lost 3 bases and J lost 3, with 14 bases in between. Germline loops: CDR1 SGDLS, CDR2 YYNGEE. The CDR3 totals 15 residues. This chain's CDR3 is CASSAWDTLTDTQYF. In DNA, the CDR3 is TGTGCCAGCAGCGCGTGGGACACGCTTACAGATACGCAGTATTTT.

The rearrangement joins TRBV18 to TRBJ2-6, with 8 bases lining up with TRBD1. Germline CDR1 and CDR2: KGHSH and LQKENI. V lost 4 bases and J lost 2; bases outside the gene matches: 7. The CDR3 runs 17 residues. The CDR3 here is CASSQNTGGAGANVLTF. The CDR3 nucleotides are TGTGCCAGCTCACAAAACACAGGGGGAGCTGGGGCCAACGTCCTGACTTTC. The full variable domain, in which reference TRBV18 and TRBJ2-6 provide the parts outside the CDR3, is NAGVMQNPRHLVRRRGQEARLRCSPMKGHSHVYWYRQLPEEGLKFMVYLQKENIIDESGMPKERFSAEFPKEGPSILRIQQVVRGDSAAYFCASSQNTGGAGANVLTFGAGSRLTVL.

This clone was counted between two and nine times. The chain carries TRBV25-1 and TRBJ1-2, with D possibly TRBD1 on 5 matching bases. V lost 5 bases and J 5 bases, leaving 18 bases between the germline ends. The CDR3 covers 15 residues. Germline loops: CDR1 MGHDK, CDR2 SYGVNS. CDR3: CASSPRTTAQYGYTF. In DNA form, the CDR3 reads TGTGCCAGCAGTCCCAGGACGACAGCGCAATATGGCTACACCTTC.

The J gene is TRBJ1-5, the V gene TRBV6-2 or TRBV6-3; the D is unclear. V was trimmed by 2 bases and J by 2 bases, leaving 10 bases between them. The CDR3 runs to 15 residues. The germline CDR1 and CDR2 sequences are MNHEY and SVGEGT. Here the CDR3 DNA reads TGTGCCAGCAGTTACCTTCAGGCCGGCAATCAGCCCCAGCATTTT. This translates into CASSYLQAGNQPQHF.

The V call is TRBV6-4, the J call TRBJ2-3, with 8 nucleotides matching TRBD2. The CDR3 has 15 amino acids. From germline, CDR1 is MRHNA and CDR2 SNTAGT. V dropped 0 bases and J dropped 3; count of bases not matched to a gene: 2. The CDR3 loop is CASSDSRGETDTQYF. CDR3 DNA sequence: TGTGCCAGCAGTGACTCGCGGGGGGAGACAGATACGCAGTATTTT.

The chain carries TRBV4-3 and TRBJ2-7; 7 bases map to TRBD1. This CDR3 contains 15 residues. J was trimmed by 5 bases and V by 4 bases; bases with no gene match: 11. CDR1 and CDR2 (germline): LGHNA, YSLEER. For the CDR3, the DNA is TGCGCCAGCAGCCCGGAGCCCTTGACAGGGCACGAGCAGTACTTC. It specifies CASSPEPLTGHEQYF.

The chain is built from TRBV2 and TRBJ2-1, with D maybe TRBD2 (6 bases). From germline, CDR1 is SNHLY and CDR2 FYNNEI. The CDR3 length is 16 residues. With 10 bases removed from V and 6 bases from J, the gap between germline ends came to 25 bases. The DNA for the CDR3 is TGTGCCACCAGCGCGGGGTACGGGGACGGCCGCAATGAGCAGTTCTTC. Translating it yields CATSAGYGDGRNEQFF.

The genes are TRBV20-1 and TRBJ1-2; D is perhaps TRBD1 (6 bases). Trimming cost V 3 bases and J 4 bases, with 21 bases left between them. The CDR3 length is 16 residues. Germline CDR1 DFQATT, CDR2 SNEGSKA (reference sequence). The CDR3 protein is CSASVGGRGPGYGYTF. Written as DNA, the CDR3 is TGCAGTGCTAGTGTCGGGGGGCGCGGGCCAGGCTATGGCTACACCTTC.